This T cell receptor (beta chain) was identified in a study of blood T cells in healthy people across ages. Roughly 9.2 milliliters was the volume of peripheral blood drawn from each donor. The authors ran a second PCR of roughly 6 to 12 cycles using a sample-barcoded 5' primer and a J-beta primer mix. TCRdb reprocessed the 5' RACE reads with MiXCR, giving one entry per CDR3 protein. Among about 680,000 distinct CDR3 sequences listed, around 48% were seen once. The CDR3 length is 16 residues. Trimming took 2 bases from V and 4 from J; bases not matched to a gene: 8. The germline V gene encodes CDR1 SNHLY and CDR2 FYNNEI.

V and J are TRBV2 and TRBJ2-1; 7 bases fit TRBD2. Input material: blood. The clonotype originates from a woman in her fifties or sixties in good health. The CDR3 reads CASSEQAAGTYNEQFF. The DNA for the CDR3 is TGTGCCAGCAGTGAACAGGCAGCGGGGACGTACAATGAGCAGTTCTTC.